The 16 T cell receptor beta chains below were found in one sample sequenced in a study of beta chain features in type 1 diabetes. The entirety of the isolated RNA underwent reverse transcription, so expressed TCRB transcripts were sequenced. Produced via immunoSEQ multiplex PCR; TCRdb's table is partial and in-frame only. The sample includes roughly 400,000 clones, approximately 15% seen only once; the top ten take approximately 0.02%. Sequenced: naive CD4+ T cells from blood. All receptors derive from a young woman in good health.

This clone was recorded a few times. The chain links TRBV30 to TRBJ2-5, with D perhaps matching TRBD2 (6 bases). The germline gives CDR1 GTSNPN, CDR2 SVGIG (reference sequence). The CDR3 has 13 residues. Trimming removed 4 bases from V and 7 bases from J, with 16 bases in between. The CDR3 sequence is CAWNQLGLGTQYF. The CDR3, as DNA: TGTGCCTGGAACCAACTGGGACTCGGGACCCAGTACTTC.

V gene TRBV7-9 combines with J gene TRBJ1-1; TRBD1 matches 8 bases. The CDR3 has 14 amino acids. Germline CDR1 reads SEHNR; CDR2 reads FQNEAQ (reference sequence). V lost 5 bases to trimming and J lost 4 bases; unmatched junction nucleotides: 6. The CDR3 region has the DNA TGTGCCAGCAGCGAGACAGGGGAACCCACTGAAGCTTTCTTT. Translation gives CASSETGEPTEAFF.

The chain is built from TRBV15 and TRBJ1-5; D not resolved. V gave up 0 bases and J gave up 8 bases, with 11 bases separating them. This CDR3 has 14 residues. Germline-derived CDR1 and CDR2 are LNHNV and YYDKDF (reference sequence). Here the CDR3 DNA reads TGTGCCACCAGCAGAGACCTTACTCCGGAGCCCCAGCATTTT. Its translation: CATSRDLTPEPQHF.

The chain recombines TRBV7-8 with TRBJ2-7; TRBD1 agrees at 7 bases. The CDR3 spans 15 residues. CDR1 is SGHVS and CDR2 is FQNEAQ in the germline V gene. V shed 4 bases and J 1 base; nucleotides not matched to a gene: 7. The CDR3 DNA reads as TGTGCCAGCAGCTCCGGACAGGCCGGATCCTACGAGCAGTACTTC. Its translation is CASSSGQAGSYEQYF. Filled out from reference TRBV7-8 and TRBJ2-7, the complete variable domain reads GAGVSQSPRYKVAKRGQDVALRCDPISGHVSLFWYQQALGQGPEFLTYFQNEAQLDKSGLPSDRFFAERPEGSVSTLKIQRTQQEDSAVYLCASSSGQAGSYEQYFGPGTRLTVT.

The CDR3 spells CASSRLAGADEQFF. In nucleotides, the CDR3 is TGTGCCAGCTCAAGACTAGCGGGAGCCGATGAGCAGTTCTTC. The V call is TRBV18, the J call TRBJ2-1; 12 nucleotides align to TRBD2. The germline CDR1 and CDR2 sequences are KGHSH and LQKENI. Trimming removed 5 bases from V and 8 bases from J; junction bases left unmatched: 4. This CDR3 has 14 amino acids.

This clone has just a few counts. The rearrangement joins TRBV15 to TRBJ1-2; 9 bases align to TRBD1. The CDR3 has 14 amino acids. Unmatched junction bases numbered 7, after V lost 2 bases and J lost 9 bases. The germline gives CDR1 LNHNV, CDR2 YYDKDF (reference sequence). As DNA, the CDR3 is TGTGCCACCAGCAGACTTACAGGGGGCGAACGCTACACCTTC. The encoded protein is CATSRLTGGERYTF.

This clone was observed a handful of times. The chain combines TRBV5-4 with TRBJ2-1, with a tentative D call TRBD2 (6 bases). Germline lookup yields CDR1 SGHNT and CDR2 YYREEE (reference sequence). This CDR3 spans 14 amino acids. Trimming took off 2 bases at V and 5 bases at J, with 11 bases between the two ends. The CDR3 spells CASSLIRTNNEQFF. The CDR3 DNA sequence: TGTGCCAGCAGCTTAATACGGACTAACAATGAGCAGTTCTTC.

This CDR3 reads CASRGHSGSSYEQYF. The CDR3 DNA is TGTGCCAGCAGGGGGCATAGCGGGAGTTCCTACGAGCAGTACTTC. J is TRBJ2-7 and V is TRBV28; 9 bases align to TRBD2. Per germline, CDR1 MDHEN and CDR2 SYDVKM. Losses at the gene ends were 6 bases for V and 1 base for J; bases not matched to a gene: 7. This CDR3 contains 15 residues.

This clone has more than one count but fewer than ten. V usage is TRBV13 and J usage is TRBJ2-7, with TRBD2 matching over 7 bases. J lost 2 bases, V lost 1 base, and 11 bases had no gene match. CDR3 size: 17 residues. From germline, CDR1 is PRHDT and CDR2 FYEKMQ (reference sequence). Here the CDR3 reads CASSLVAGRARTYEQYF. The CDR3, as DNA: TGTGCCAGCAGCTTAGTGGCGGGGAGGGCCCGCACCTACGAGCAGTACTTC.

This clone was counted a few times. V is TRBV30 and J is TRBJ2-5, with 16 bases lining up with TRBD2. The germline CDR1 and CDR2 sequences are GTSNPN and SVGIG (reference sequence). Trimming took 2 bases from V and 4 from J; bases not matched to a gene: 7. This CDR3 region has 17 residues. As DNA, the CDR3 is TGTGCCTGGAGTTCTGCGGGACTAGCGGGAGGGGGAGAGACCCAGTACTTC. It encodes CAWSSAGLAGGGETQYF.

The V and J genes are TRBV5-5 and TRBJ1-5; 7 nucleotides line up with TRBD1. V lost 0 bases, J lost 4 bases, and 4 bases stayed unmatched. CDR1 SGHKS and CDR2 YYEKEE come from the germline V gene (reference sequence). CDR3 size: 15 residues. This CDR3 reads CASSLAGTENQPQHF. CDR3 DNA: TGTGCCAGCAGCTTGGCTGGGACAGAGAATCAGCCCCAGCATTTT. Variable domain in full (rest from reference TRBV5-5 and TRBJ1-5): DAGVTQSPTHLIKTRGQQVTLRCSPISGHKSVSWYQQVLGQGPQFIFQYYEKEERGRGNFPDRFSARQFPNYSSELNVNALLLGDSALYLCASSLAGTENQPQHFGDGTRLSIL.

The CDR3 protein is CASRAGRDEQFF. The CDR3 DNA reads TGTGCCAGTCGGGCGGGAAGGGATGAGCAGTTCTTC. This sequence joins TRBV27 and TRBJ2-1; D possibly corresponds to TRBD2 (6 bases). Germline CDR1 reads MNHEY; CDR2 reads SMNVEV (reference sequence). The CDR3 consists of 12 residues. Trimming stripped 9 bases from V and 8 bases from J, with 14 bases between.

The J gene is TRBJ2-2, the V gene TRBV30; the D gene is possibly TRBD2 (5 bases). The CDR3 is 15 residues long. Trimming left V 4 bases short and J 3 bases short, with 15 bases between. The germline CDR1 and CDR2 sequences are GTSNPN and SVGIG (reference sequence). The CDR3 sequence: CAWTPLTGYTGELFF. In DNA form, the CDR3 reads TGTGCCTGGACCCCCCTGACGGGATACACCGGGGAGCTGTTTTTT.

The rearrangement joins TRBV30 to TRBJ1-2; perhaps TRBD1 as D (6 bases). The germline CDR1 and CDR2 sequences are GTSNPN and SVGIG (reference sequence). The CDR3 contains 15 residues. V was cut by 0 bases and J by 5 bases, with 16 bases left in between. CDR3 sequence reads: CAWSVPWTERYGYTF. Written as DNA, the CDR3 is TGTGCCTGGAGTGTACCGTGGACAGAGAGATATGGCTACACCTTC.

The CDR3 here is CSGNRLNTEAFF. CDR3 coding DNA: TGCAGCGGGAACAGGCTTAACACTGAAGCTTTCTTT. This chain uses TRBV29-1 with TRBJ1-1, with TRBD1 as a possible D gene (5 bases). This CDR3 has 12 amino acids. Trimming removed 7 bases at V and 2 bases at J, with 11 bases between. CDR1 and CDR2 from the germline V gene are SQVTM and ANQGSEA. The entire variable domain, with the rest obtained from reference TRBV29-1 and TRBJ1-1, is as follows: SAVISQKPSRDICQRGTSLTIQCQVDSQVTMMFWYRQQPGQSLTLIATANQGSEATYESGFVIDKFPISRPNLTFSTLTVSNMSPEDSSIYLCSGNRLNTEAFFGQGTRLTVV.

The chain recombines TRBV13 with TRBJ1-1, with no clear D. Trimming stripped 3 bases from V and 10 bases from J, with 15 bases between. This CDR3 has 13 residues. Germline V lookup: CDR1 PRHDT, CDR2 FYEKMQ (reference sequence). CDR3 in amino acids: CASSFDGVASAFF. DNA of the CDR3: TGTGCCAGCAGCTTTGACGGCGTAGCTTCAGCTTTCTTT.